Here is one TCR beta chain with its context. In the original workflow: Estimation of nucleated cell counts relied on the amplification of reference gene primers. Data came from immunoSEQ multiplex PCR; TCRdb stores just in-frame clones and leaves some out. The DNA was the basis for D and trimming; V, J and clone size are from that table. The sample carries about 91,000 clones, more than 75% recorded once. These data originate in a study of blood T cell repertoires in COVID-19. V was clipped by 7 bases and J by 4 bases; unmatched bases: 5. The CDR3 contains 14 residues. Germline CDR1 and CDR2: SGHAT and FQDESV (reference sequence).

The material sequenced was peripheral blood. The chain recombines TRBV11-1 with TRBJ2-1; 9 nucleotides agree with TRBD2. The source of this sequence is an elderly woman with active COVID-19. CDR3: CASTGLANYNEQFF. Here the CDR3 DNA reads TGTGCCAGCACGGGACTAGCCAATTACAATGAGCAGTTCTTC.